The next 16 T cell receptor beta chains were all read from a single sample in a study of blood T cell repertoires in COVID-19. Clones were sequenced by immunoSEQ multiplex PCR, and TCRdb holds only the in-frame ones, with some missing. The sample has more than 200,000 clones; approximately 86% are singletons. The sample comprised peripheral blood. The receptors shown here come from a man aged 25-45 years with active or convalescent COVID-19.

The V and J genes are TRBV24-1 and TRBJ1-2; 7 positions agree with TRBD1. V shed 7 bases, J shed 2 bases, and the junction held 6 bases outside the gene matches. CDR1 is KGHDR, CDR2 SFDVKD, per germline. This CDR3 comprises 14 residues. CDR3 sequence reads: CATRRQGMNYGYTF. CDR3 sequence (DNA): TGTGCCACCAGGCGACAGGGAATGAACTATGGCTACACCTTC.

In regard to this clone: This sample also contains other DNA sequences that code for the same CDR3. The chain links TRBV7-2 to TRBJ2-2, with D tentatively TRBD2 (6 bases). This CDR3 has 16 residues. Germline values: CDR1 SGHTA, CDR2 FQGNSA. Trimming cost V 0 bases and J 0 bases, with 8 bases left between them. The CDR3 DNA sequence: TGTGCCAGCAGCTTAGCGGGCGGGGCGAACACCGGGGAGCTGTTTTTT. Protein: CASSLAGGANTGELFF.

This clone has only a few counts. The V gene is TRBV6-2 or TRBV6-3, the J gene TRBJ1-1, with 11 bases matching TRBD1. Trimming took 5 bases from V and 11 from J; bases not matched to a gene: 16. In germline, CDR1 is MNHEY, CDR2 SVGEGT. This CDR3 has 16 amino acids. The CDR3 DNA sequence: TGTGCCAGCAGTCAAAAAAGGACAGGGGGCAATCAGACGGCTTTCTTT. Protein product: CASSQKRTGGNQTAFF.

The CDR3 nucleotides read TGTGCCAGCAGCGACAGGGTTGGCGGCTACACCTTC. Translated, it gives CASSDRVGGYTF. V gene TRBV6-5 combines with J gene TRBJ1-2, with 7 positions matching TRBD1. The V gene end was trimmed by 6 bases and the J gene end by 8 bases; junction bases not matched to a gene: 6. CDR3 length: 12 amino acids. Germline-derived CDR1 and CDR2 are MNHEY and SVGAGI.

This clone appeared a single time. The CDR3 DNA reads TGTGCCAGCAGCTTATTCGCGGGGGGACGCAATGAGCAGTTCTTC. Translated, it gives CASSLFAGGRNEQFF. The genes are TRBV7-2 and TRBJ2-1; 8 bases agree with TRBD2. The CDR3 runs to 15 residues. V dropped 2 bases and J dropped 6; count of bases not matched to a gene: 6. CDR1 SGHTA and CDR2 FQGNSA come from the germline V gene. The full variable domain, with the rest looked up from reference TRBV7-2 and TRBJ2-1, is GAGVSQSPSNKVTEKGKDVELRCDPISGHTALYWYRQSLGQGLEFLIYFQGNSAPDKSGLPSDRFSAERTGGSVSTLTIQRTQQEDSAVYLCASSLFAGGRNEQFFGPGTRLTVL.

This chain connects TRBV5-1 to TRBJ2-5; 10 nucleotides agree with TRBD1. Looked up from germline, CDR1 is SGHRS and CDR2 is YFSETQ. The CDR3 extends over 17 amino acids. Trimming at V came to 3 bases and at J to 2 bases, leaving 10 bases not matched to a gene. The CDR3, as DNA: TGCGCCAGCAGCTCCGCTCGGGACAGGGGCTTACAAGAGACCCAGTACTTC. This codes for CASSSARDRGLQETQYF.

The chain uses TRBV6-5 and TRBJ1-1; perhaps TRBD1 as D (6 bases). The CDR3 spans 13 residues. Germline assignment: CDR1 MNHEY and CDR2 SVGAGI. V was trimmed by 0 bases and J by 5 bases, leaving 7 bases between them. The CDR3 DNA reads TGTGCCAGCAGTTACTCCAGGGGAACTGAAGCTTTCTTT. Protein: CASSYSRGTEAFF.

This clone was recorded once. The CDR3: CSVDSQGETYEQYF. The CDR3 region has the DNA TGCAGCGTTGATTCACAGGGCGAGACCTACGAGCAGTACTTC. The chain uses TRBV29-1 and TRBJ2-7; possible D gene TRBD1, 6 bases. V was clipped by 3 bases and J by 2 bases, with 14 bases between them. CDR3 length: 14 amino acids. The germline gives CDR1 SQVTM, CDR2 ANQGSEA.

The V and J genes are TRBV5-4 and TRBJ2-5, with 8 bases fitting TRBD2. Germline CDR1 is SGHNT and CDR2 is YYREEE (reference sequence). The CDR3 is made up of 15 amino acids. V lost 3 bases to trimming and J lost 1 base; unmatched junction nucleotides: 5. The CDR3 nucleotides read TGTGCCAGCAGCTCGGGAGGGGTCGGCCAAGAGACCCAGTACTTC. Translation: CASSSGGVGQETQYF.

The J gene is TRBJ1-4, the V gene TRBV5-5, with TRBD1 matching 7 bases. The CDR3 has 16 amino acids. With 4 bases clipped from V and 0 bases from J, the junction kept 6 bases outside the gene matches. CDR1 and CDR2 (germline): SGHKS, YYEKEE (reference sequence). CDR3 sequence: CASSLGTVATNEKLFF. CDR3 coding DNA: TGTGCCAGCAGCCTGGGGACAGTTGCAACTAATGAAAAACTGTTTTTT. Filled out from reference TRBV5-5 and TRBJ1-4, the complete variable domain reads DAGVTQSPTHLIKTRGQQVTLRCSPISGHKSVSWYQQVLGQGPQFIFQYYEKEERGRGNFPDRFSARQFPNYSSELNVNALLLGDSALYLCASSLGTVATNEKLFFGSGTQLSVL.

V usage is TRBV27 and J usage is TRBJ2-5; 7 positions agree with TRBD2. The J segment lost 4 bases and the V segment lost 7 bases, leaving 6 bases of the junction unmatched. The length of the CDR3 is 13 residues. CDR1 is MNHEY, CDR2 SMNVEV, per germline (reference sequence). For the CDR3, the DNA is TGTGCCAGCAATCAAGGGAGGGCAGAGACCCAGTACTTC. Translating gives CASNQGRAETQYF.

The chain is built from TRBV19 and TRBJ1-1; D possibly corresponds to TRBD1 (5 bases). The CDR3 loop spans 16 amino acids. Trimming shortened V by 7 bases and J by 2 bases, and 20 bases separated the two germline ends. Per the germline V gene, CDR1 is LNHDA and CDR2 is SQIVND (reference sequence). The CDR3 region is CASIHIRQGPNTEAFF. The CDR3 DNA follows: TGTGCCAGTATCCACATTCGCCAGGGTCCAAACACTGAAGCTTTCTTT.

The gene calls are TRBV7-2 and TRBJ1-1; D unresolved. The CDR3 is made up of 14 amino acids. Trimming pared 3 bases from V and 0 bases from J, leaving 8 bases between. Germline V CDR1 and CDR2: SGHTA, FQGNSA. DNA for the CDR3: TGTGCCAGCAGCTTCAGCGGGATGAACACTGAAGCTTTCTTT. This codes for CASSFSGMNTEAFF.

This chain connects TRBV7-2 to TRBJ2-7; 8 bases are shared with TRBD2. Germline CDR1 is SGHTA and CDR2 is FQGNSA. V was pared by 4 bases and J by 3 bases, with 20 bases of the junction left unmatched. CDR3 size: 19 residues. CDR3 sequence reads: CASSSAPNLVAGPYYEQYF. CDR3 DNA: TGTGCCAGCAGCTCCGCCCCGAATTTGGTAGCGGGGCCGTACTACGAGCAGTACTTC.

The chain couples TRBV11-2 to TRBJ1-1; D is possibly TRBD1 (6 bases). In germline, CDR1 is SGHAT, CDR2 FQNNGV. V gave up 5 bases and J gave up 7 bases, with 8 bases separating them. There are 11 residues in the CDR3. CDR3 nucleotides: TGTGCCAGCAGCCGACAGGATGAAGCTTTCTTT. Translated: CASSRQDEAFF.

The chain uses TRBV7-2 and TRBJ1-3, with TRBD1 matching 8 bases. The CDR3 spans 14 residues. The V gene end was trimmed by 4 bases and the J gene end by 7 bases; junction bases not matched to a gene: 6. Germline values: CDR1 SGHTA, CDR2 FQGNSA. The DNA of the CDR3 is TGTGCCAGCAGCTCCGGACAGGGAGGCAACACCATATATTTT. Amino acid sequence: CASSSGQGGNTIYF.